The clone carrying this T cell receptor beta chain was observed a few times. TCRdb itself ran the 5' RACE reads through MiXCR, one entry per CDR3 protein. The data show under 600,000 distinct CDR3 sequences, roughly 14% seen once. Germline V CDR1 and CDR2: SEHNR, FQNEAQ (reference sequence). With 4 bases clipped from V and 6 bases from J, the junction kept 7 bases outside the gene matches. The CDR3 runs 14 residues. This specimen belongs to a study of T cells after yellow fever vaccination. The sequence was collected from a man aged 25 to 40 who received the YFV17D yellow fever vaccine. The rearrangement links TRBV7-9 to TRBJ2-3; 7 positions agree with TRBD2. The material sequenced was PBMCs, taken on the day of the yellow fever booster vaccination. The DNA for the CDR3 is TGTGCCAGCAGCTCGGGGGGTAGCTACGATACGCAGTATTTT. Amino acids: CASSSGGSYDTQYF.